Listed here are 9 T cell receptor beta chains from one sample, sequenced in a study of CD8 T cells in Susac syndrome. An input of roughly 0.45 to 1 ug of RNA was subjected to reverse transcription using random hexamers. A single record per CDR3 protein comes from TCRdb applying MiXCR to the immunoSEQ multiplex PCR reads. Here the sample spans about 130,000 distinct CDR3 sequences, about 93% being singletons. Source material: CD8+ T cells from PBMCs. These receptor sequences come from a human donor with multiple sclerosis.

The chain carries TRBV19 and TRBJ2-2, with TRBD2 identical over 11 bases. Unmatched junction bases numbered 8, after V lost 5 bases and J lost 3 bases. Germline-derived CDR1 and CDR2 are LNHDA and SQIVND (reference sequence). The CDR3 length is 17 residues. CDR3 nucleotide sequence: TGTGCCAGTAGTTTCTCTACTAGCGGGAGTTACACCGGGGAGCTGTTTTTT. It is translated as CASSFSTSGSYTGELFF.

The genes are TRBV6-5 and TRBJ1-2, with D tentatively TRBD1 (6 bases). This CDR3 has 14 amino acids. Germline V gene lookup returns CDR1 MNHEY and CDR2 SVGAGI. Trimming cost V 5 bases and J 6 bases, with 16 bases left between them. CDR3 in amino acids: CASSLSGEDNGYTF. DNA of the CDR3: TGTGCCAGCAGTCTTTCAGGGGAAGACAATGGCTACACCTTC.

V is TRBV5-1 and J is TRBJ1-1; possibly TRBD1 for D (6 bases). Germline values: CDR1 SGHRS, CDR2 YFSETQ. Trimming took 4 bases from V and 5 from J, leaving 12 bases between them. This CDR3 is built from 13 residues. CDR3 in DNA: TGCGCCAGCAGCCTAGGGGGATTGACTGAAGCTTTCTTT. Its translation: CASSLGGLTEAFF.

The chain employs TRBV29-1 and TRBJ2-7; 9 bases are a match to TRBD2. The junction had 8 bases not matched to a gene; V was cut back by 4 bases and J by 1 base. The germline V gene has CDR1 SQVTM and CDR2 ANQGSEA. The CDR3 loop spans 15 amino acids. The CDR3 is CSVGFAGGLSYEQYF. DNA of the CDR3: TGCAGCGTTGGATTTGCGGGAGGGCTATCCTACGAGCAGTACTTC.

The gene calls are TRBV5-6 and TRBJ2-1, with 8 nucleotides matching TRBD1. The V and J ends lost 4 bases and 2 bases, in that order; junction bases with no gene match: 8. CDR3 length: 16 amino acids. The germline V gene has CDR1 SGHDT and CDR2 YYEEEE. In DNA, the CDR3 is TGTGCCAGCAGCCGAGTCACAGGGGGACCCTACAATGAGCAGTTCTTC. Translated, it gives CASSRVTGGPYNEQFF. Together with reference TRBV5-6 and TRBJ2-1, the CDR3 gives the full variable domain: DAGVTQSPTHLIKTRGQQVTLRCSPKSGHDTVSWYQQALGQGPQFIFQYYEEEERQRGNFPDRFSGHQFPNYSSELNVNALLLGDSALYLCASSRVTGGPYNEQFFGPGTRLTVL.

J is TRBJ1-2 and V is TRBV27; D is unresolved. V lost 7 bases, J lost 7 bases, and 10 bases lay in between. Germline V gene lookup returns CDR1 MNHEY and CDR2 SMNVEV (reference sequence). This CDR3 is built from 11 residues. In DNA form, the CDR3 reads TGTGCCAGCACCATCGCTGGTGGCTACACCTTC. Protein product: CASTIAGGYTF.

The chain carries TRBV20-1 and TRBJ1-1; D unresolved. Trimming took off 6 bases at V and 4 bases at J, with 9 bases between the two ends. The germline gives CDR1 DFQATT, CDR2 SNEGSKA (reference sequence). This CDR3 is built from 11 residues. In DNA, the CDR3 is TGCAGTGCCCCCCAACCCACTGAAGCTTTCTTT. Protein sequence: CSAPQPTEAFF.

The chain has TRBV7-9 and TRBJ2-7, with 8 positions matching TRBD1. Germline values: CDR1 SEHNR, CDR2 FQNEAQ (reference sequence). The CDR3 sequence is 16 residues long. V dropped 5 bases and J dropped 4; count of bases not matched to a gene: 13. CDR3 protein: CASSATTGERVYEQYF. In nucleotides, the CDR3 is TGTGCCAGCAGCGCGACGACAGGGGAAAGGGTATACGAGCAGTACTTC.

This clonotype showed up just a few times. The J gene is TRBJ2-5, the V gene TRBV2; TRBD2 aligns across 9 bases. Germline V gene lookup returns CDR1 SNHLY and CDR2 FYNNEI. The CDR3 extends over 14 amino acids. The trim removed 5 bases at V and 2 bases at J, leaving 3 bases unmatched. The CDR3 sequence is CASSLAGVQETQYF. For the CDR3, the DNA is TGTGCCAGCAGTTTAGCGGGAGTTCAAGAGACCCAGTACTTC.